This T cell receptor beta chain was retrieved from a study of CXCR3-negative and CXCR3-positive naive CD8 T cells. The libraries of TRB cDNA were constructed through 5' RACE using UMI labels. TCRdb re-called the 5' RACE reads, yielding one record per CDR3 amino acid sequence without DNA. This sample contains some 140,000 distinct CDR3 sequences. CDR3 size: 16 residues. Germline V gene lookup returns CDR1 SGHRS and CDR2 YFSETQ. Naive CD8+ T cells were CD45RO-CCR7+CD27+CD95-. Findings and caveats of the study: TRBV-TRBJ usage matched between naive CXCR3-negative and CXCR3-positive cells but not between memory cells. More hydrophobic TRB CDR3s occurred in CXCR3-positive than in CXCR3-negative naive cells.

About this clonotype itself: No antigen is known for it.

The genes are TRBV5-1 and TRBJ2-1; TCRdb gives TRBD1 as the D gene, but with no DNA this cannot be confirmed. Source material: naive CXCR3+ CD8+ T cells from blood. Subset described: CD45RO-CCR7+CD27+CD95- naive CD8+ T cells expressing CXCR3 (TNR3+). The clonotype comes from a human donor in good health. Some clones in this sample may be carry-over from other donors' samples. The CDR3 region is CASSILGTGVFNEQFF.